This record looks at one T cell receptor (beta chain) sequence and its context. Its target is unknown. The data derive from a study of OX40 agonist ivuxolimab in advanced cancers. Study background: Three patients showed partial responses: one hepatocellular carcinoma and two cutaneous melanoma cases. Findings and caveats of the study: Average numbers of expanded clones were greater in CD8+ T cells than in CD4+.

Germline V lookup: CDR1 MNHNY, CDR2 SVGAGI (reference sequence). This CDR3 comprises 15 residues. The ends were cut back, 1 base at V and 8 bases at J, with 14 bases in the middle. TCRdb's copy holds only in-frame clones and misses some; the assay was immunoSEQ multiplex PCR. Seen here are 30,000 or so clones, 70% to 85% observed once, and the top ten hold 23%. This sample comprised CD4+ or CD8+ T cells sorted from blood, obtained in a trial of the OX40 agonist ivuxolimab. The sequence was collected from an adult with an advanced solid tumor such as melanoma, head and neck, liver or kidney cancer. The V call is TRBV6-6, the J call TRBJ1-4; TRBD1 might be the D (5 bases). This CDR3 is CASSYYRGDGEKLFF. The CDR3 DNA sequence: TGTGCCAGCAGTTACTATCGGGGGGACGGAGAAAAACTGTTTTTT.